This passage covers 19 T cell receptor beta chains from one sample sequenced in a study of cytomegalovirus exposure and HLA in healthy donors. A multiplex PCR was run with 60 Vbeta primers and 13 Jbeta primers. This table comes from immunoSEQ multiplex PCR, and its TCRdb copy is limited to in-frame clones, with some not included. Counted here are more than 90,000 clones, roughly 79% occurring once; the ten biggest clones make up 0.55% to 0.65%. Sequencing used PBMCs. The receptors derive from a young man in good health and CMV-seronegative.

V usage is TRBV19 and J usage is TRBJ2-5; tentatively, D is TRBD1 (6 bases). Trimming took off 6 bases at V and 0 bases at J, with 8 bases between the two ends. Germline values: CDR1 LNHDA, CDR2 SQIVND (reference sequence). The CDR3 loop spans 13 amino acids. As DNA, the CDR3 is TGTGCCAGTAGCCGGGACAACCAAGAGACCCAGTACTTC. Encoded protein: CASSRDNQETQYF.

This clone was found a few times. The rearrangement uses TRBV5-1 and TRBJ2-7; 8 nucleotides line up with TRBD2. The ends lost 4 bases at V and 6 bases at J; junction bases unmatched: 6. This CDR3 spans 13 amino acids. Germline V gene lookup returns CDR1 SGHRS and CDR2 YFSETQ. The DNA for the CDR3 is TGCGCCAGCAGCGAACGGGGGGGTGGCGAGCAGTACGTC. This codes for CASSERGGGEQYV.

This clone was counted a single time. The V and J genes are TRBV9 and TRBJ2-1, with 10 nucleotides matching TRBD2. The CDR3 consists of 15 residues. Germline lookup yields CDR1 SGDLS and CDR2 YYNGEE. J lost 10 bases, V lost 4 bases, and 11 bases had no gene match. The CDR3 DNA follows: TGTGCCAGCAGCCAGGGGGGACTAGCGACCAGCGAGCAGTTCTTC. Translation: CASSQGGLATSEQFF.

As DNA, the CDR3 is TGTGCCAGCAGCCCCTTTGACAGGTCGCGCAATCAGCCCCAGCATTTT. Translating gives CASSPFDRSRNQPQHF. The chain combines TRBV6-6 with TRBJ1-5, with D tentatively TRBD1 (6 bases). This CDR3 region has 16 residues. CDR1 and CDR2 (germline): MNHNY, SVGAGI (reference sequence). Trimming stripped 6 bases from V and 2 bases from J, with 17 bases between.

Notes on this clone: The junction departs from germline at one end; a sequencing error may be responsible. CDR3 residues: CAGSSQGSEAFF. The DNA for the CDR3 is TGTGCCGGCAGCTCTCAGGGATCTGAAGCTTTCTTT. This chain joins TRBV11-3 and TRBJ1-1; D is possibly TRBD1 (5 bases). CDR1 and CDR2 (germline): SGHNT, YENEEA. There are 12 residues in the CDR3.

The chain uses TRBV9 and TRBJ2-1; TRBD2 is a possible D gene (7 bases). The CDR3 covers 16 residues. Germline values: CDR1 SGDLS, CDR2 YYNGEE. The V and J ends lost 3 bases and 2 bases respectively, with 15 bases between them. CDR3 region: CASSARWGGAYNEQFF. In nucleotides, the CDR3 is TGTGCCAGCAGCGCCCGATGGGGGGGCGCCTACAATGAGCAGTTCTTC. Based on the CDR3 plus reference TRBV9 and TRBJ2-1, the full variable domain is DSGVTQTPKHLITATGQRVTLRCSPRSGDLSVYWYQQSLDQGLQFLIQYYNGEERAKGNILERFSAQQFPDLHSELNLSSLELGDSALYFCASSARWGGAYNEQFFGPGTRLTVL.

The V gene is TRBV7-6, the J gene TRBJ1-5, with D hard to call. Germline V CDR1 and CDR2: SGHVS, FNYEAQ. V lost 1 base and J 9 bases, leaving 10 bases between the germline ends. The CDR3 has 13 residues. CDR3 residues: CASSLEDKPPQHF. In nucleotides, the CDR3 is TGTGCCAGCAGCTTAGAAGACAAGCCGCCCCAGCATTTT.

The rearrangement joins TRBV2 to TRBJ2-7, with 8 bases lining up with TRBD1. Germline lookup yields CDR1 SNHLY and CDR2 FYNNEI. The CDR3 totals 13 residues. The V and J ends lost 4 bases and 3 bases, in that order; junction bases with no gene match: 2. The CDR3 protein is CASSVQGDYEQYF. Written as DNA, the CDR3 is TGTGCCAGCAGTGTACAGGGGGACTACGAGCAGTACTTC.

The chain has TRBV15 and TRBJ2-3; D is unresolved. The CDR3 is 11 amino acids. V was clipped by 5 bases and J by 4 bases, with 4 bases between them. Germline lookup yields CDR1 LNHNV and CDR2 YYDKDF (reference sequence). The chain's CDR3 is CATSESDTQYF. DNA of the CDR3: TGTGCCACCAGCGAGTCAGATACGCAGTATTTT.

This sequence joins TRBV14 and TRBJ2-5; 10 positions agree with TRBD2. The CDR3 totals 16 residues. Looked up from germline, CDR1 is SGHDN and CDR2 is FVKESK. With V trimmed by 1 base and J by 5 bases, 7 bases remained unmatched. Written as DNA, the CDR3 is TGTGCCAGCAGCCAAGCCCGACTAGCGGGTTCCGAGACCCAGTACTTC. This codes for CASSQARLAGSETQYF.

The chain links TRBV5-4 to TRBJ1-6, with 8 bases fitting TRBD1. The J segment lost 10 bases and the V segment lost 2 bases, leaving 8 bases of the junction unmatched. The germline V gene encodes CDR1 SGHNT and CDR2 YYREEE (reference sequence). This CDR3 region has 15 residues. The CDR3 nucleotides read TGTGCCAGCAGCTTAAGACAGGGGTCGGGATCACCCCTCCACTTT. Its translation is CASSLRQGSGSPLHF. Together with reference TRBV5-4 and TRBJ1-6, the CDR3 gives the full variable domain: ETGVTQSPTHLIKTRGQQVTLRCSSQSGHNTVSWYQQALGQGPQFIFQYYREEENGRGNFPPRFSGLQFPNYSSELNVNALELDDSALYLCASSLRQGSGSPLHFGNGTRLTVT.

This chain links TRBV5-4 with TRBJ1-1; D unresolved. Per germline, CDR1 SGHNT and CDR2 YYREEE (reference sequence). Between the trimmed V and J ends, which lost 2 bases and 0 bases, there was a span of 17 bases. The CDR3 extends over 17 amino acids. CDR3 DNA: TGTGCCAGCAGCTTCGATCCATCTTTGAGGGTGAACACTGAAGCTTTCTTT. Protein sequence: CASSFDPSLRVNTEAFF. Combining the CDR3 with reference TRBV5-4 and TRBJ1-1 gives the whole variable domain ETGVTQSPTHLIKTRGQQVTLRCSSQSGHNTVSWYQQALGQGPQFIFQYYREEENGRGNFPPRFSGLQFPNYSSELNVNALELDDSALYLCASSFDPSLRVNTEAFFGQGTRLTVV.

J is TRBJ1-2 and V is TRBV5-1; weak D call: TRBD1 (5 bases). The CDR3 runs to 15 residues. Trimming removed 0 bases from V and 1 base from J, with 10 bases in between. The germline CDR1 and CDR2 sequences are SGHRS and YFSETQ. The CDR3 bases are TGCGCCAGCAGCTTGGGACAGATTCATAACTATGGCTACACCTTC. It yields the protein CASSLGQIHNYGYTF.

This chain uses TRBV2 with TRBJ2-3; TRBD2 matches at 11 bases. Trimming cost V 6 bases and J 5 bases; bases outside gene matches: 7. The CDR3 runs 15 residues. Germline V gene sequence: CDR1 SNHLY, CDR2 FYNNEI. The CDR3 bases are TGTGCCAGCAGAGATAGCGGGAGGGCCTTAGATACGCAGTATTTT. Its translation is CASRDSGRALDTQYF.

V and J are TRBV10-3 and TRBJ1-1; D is perhaps TRBD1 (5 bases). Per germline, CDR1 ENHRY and CDR2 SYGVKD. The CDR3 totals 13 residues. V was cut by 10 bases and J by 2 bases, with 14 bases left in between. DNA for the CDR3: TGTGCCACCAGGCAGGGCTCTAACACTGAAGCTTTCTTT. Amino acid sequence: CATRQGSNTEAFF.

The chain employs TRBV27 and TRBJ1-1, with D unclear. The CDR3 length is 15 residues. Germline V CDR1 and CDR2: MNHEY, SMNVEV (reference sequence). V was clipped by 0 bases and J by 1 base, with 9 bases between them. CDR3 in amino acids: CASSLSERRNTEAFF. CDR3 bases: TGTGCCAGCAGTTTATCGGAAAGGAGGAACACTGAAGCTTTCTTT.

This clone was counted once. The V and J genes are TRBV27 and TRBJ1-5; D ambiguous. The V gene lost 3 bases and the J gene lost 0 bases, with 9 bases spanning the gap. The germline gives CDR1 MNHEY, CDR2 SMNVEV (reference sequence). The CDR3 consists of 15 residues. The CDR3 DNA is TGTGCCAGCAGTTTCGAGGGCTATAGCAATCAGCCCCAGCATTTT. Amino acid sequence: CASSFEGYSNQPQHF.

This clone was counted once. This rearrangement joins TRBV20-1 to TRBJ2-7; D unresolved. The ends were cut back, 6 bases at V and 4 bases at J, with 10 bases in the middle. CDR1 DFQATT and CDR2 SNEGSKA come from the germline V gene (reference sequence). The CDR3 consists of 11 residues. In nucleotides, the CDR3 is TGCAGTGCGCCCCGTGCGTACGAGCAGTACTTC. Translated: CSAPRAYEQYF.

As for this clone: The CDR3 end shows no conserved phenylalanine or tryptophan, and so a read error is likely. The chain uses TRBV29-1 and TRBJ1-1; no definite D call. The CDR3 extends over 13 amino acids. The V end was cut by 2 bases, the J end by 1 base, with 8 bases between. Germline CDR1 SQVTM, CDR2 ANQGSEA. This CDR3 is CSVERAGNTEAFS. CDR3 coding DNA: TGCAGCGTTGAACGCGCGGGGAACACTGAAGCTTTCTCT.